The 15 T cell receptor beta chains below were found in one sample sequenced in a study of blood T cell repertoires in COVID-19. The data were produced by immunoSEQ multiplex PCR, yet TCRdb's version contains in-frame clones alone and is incomplete. The sample holds under 65,000 clones, about nine tenths seen once. The sample consisted of peripheral blood. These receptors were obtained from an elderly woman with active COVID-19.

The chain joins TRBV19 to TRBJ2-5; the match to TRBD2 covers 11 bases. The J segment lost 2 bases and the V segment lost 1 base, leaving 3 bases of the junction unmatched. CDR1 is LNHDA, CDR2 SQIVND, per germline (reference sequence). This CDR3 is built from 16 residues. CDR3 amino acids: CASSIGGTSGQETQYF. The DNA of the CDR3 is TGTGCCAGTAGTATAGGGGGGACTAGCGGACAAGAGACCCAGTACTTC.

Concerning this clone itself: Distinct nucleotide sequences in the sample also encode this CDR3. V gene TRBV5-1 combines with J gene TRBJ1-2; D gene uncertain. Germline lookup yields CDR1 SGHRS and CDR2 YFSETQ. V shed 4 bases and J shed 2 bases, with 12 bases lying between them. The CDR3 runs 14 residues. The CDR3 spells CASSPTGRNYGYTF. The DNA for the CDR3 is TGCGCCAGCAGCCCGACGGGGAGAAACTATGGCTACACCTTC.

The chain joins TRBV5-5 to TRBJ2-1, with unresolved D. The V gene lost 2 bases and the J gene lost 0 bases, with 6 bases spanning the gap. The CDR3 extends over 14 amino acids. Germline V gene lookup returns CDR1 SGHKS and CDR2 YYEKEE (reference sequence). CDR3 nucleotide sequence: TGTGCCAGCAGCTTAGCCAACTCCTACAATGAGCAGTTCTTC. This translates into CASSLANSYNEQFF.

The J gene is TRBJ2-1, the V gene TRBV2, with a possible D match to TRBD1 (6 bases). Deletions cut 5 bases from V and 1 base from J, with 18 bases between. Per the germline V gene, CDR1 is SNHLY and CDR2 is FYNNEI. This CDR3 spans 17 amino acids. CDR3 coding DNA: TGTGCCAGCAGTAACTACAGGGCTCCCACTTCCTACAATGAGCAGTTCTTC. This gives the protein CASSNYRAPTSYNEQFF.

The sample holds a few counts of this clone. This rearrangement joins TRBV4-2 to TRBJ2-1; a possible D gene is TRBD2 (6 bases). Germline V gene data show CDR1 as LGHNA and CDR2 as YNFKEQ. The CDR3 runs to 15 residues. Trimming shortened V by 0 bases and J by 7 bases, and 13 bases separated the two germline ends. The CDR3 nucleotides are TGTGCCAGCAGCCAAGATAAAACTAGCCGGAATGAGCAGTTCTTC. Protein: CASSQDKTSRNEQFF.

V usage is TRBV28 and J usage is TRBJ1-5; a possible D gene is TRBD1 (6 bases). Trimming shortened V by 5 bases and J by 5 bases, and 19 bases separated the two germline ends. The CDR3 loop spans 16 amino acids. Germline CDR1 MDHEN, CDR2 SYDVKM. CDR3 nucleotide sequence: TGTGCCAGCAGTCCGCTACAGGGCCTTAAACATCAGCCCCAGCATTTT. This sequence encodes CASSPLQGLKHQPQHF.

The J gene is TRBJ2-3, the V gene TRBV7-8; 7 bases fit TRBD2. CDR1 is SGHVS, CDR2 FQNEAQ, per germline. CDR3 length equals 21 residues. V lost 3 bases, J lost 0 bases, and 21 bases stayed unmatched. CDR3 DNA: TGTGCCAGCAGCTTTTTCCCTCGCGGGAGTAGGAGCGAGCTTAGCACAGATACGCAGTATTTT. Amino acid sequence: CASSFFPRGSRSELSTDTQYF.

J is TRBJ1-2 and V is TRBV19; D unresolved. This CDR3 has 14 amino acids. Per the germline V gene, CDR1 is LNHDA and CDR2 is SQIVND (reference sequence). The ends were cut back, 6 bases at V and 8 bases at J, with 19 bases in the middle. CDR3 nucleotide sequence: TGTGCCAGTAGCCAAGATGATTTGGGCCTGGGCTACACCTTC. It encodes CASSQDDLGLGYTF.

The V call is TRBV7-7, the J call TRBJ2-1; 14 bases line up with TRBD2. The germline V gene has CDR1 SSHAT and CDR2 FNYEAQ (reference sequence). With V trimmed by 5 bases and J by 4 bases, 7 bases remained unmatched. This CDR3 has 17 residues. CDR3 bases: TGTGCCAGCAGCCCCGGACTAGCGGGGGGCGGATACAATGAGCAGTTCTTC. Translating gives CASSPGLAGGGYNEQFF.

The rearrangement joins TRBV12-3 or TRBV12-4 to TRBJ1-1, with D unclear. Trimming took 5 bases from V and 1 from J, leaving 8 bases between them. The CDR3 totals 13 residues. CDR3 in amino acids: CASSVWPNTEAFF. The DNA of the CDR3 is TGTGCCAGCAGTGTCTGGCCGAACACTGAAGCTTTCTTT.

The rearrangement joins TRBV5-1 to TRBJ2-7; D perhaps matches TRBD2 (5 bases). Germline V gives CDR1 SGHRS, CDR2 YFSETQ. CDR3 length: 11 residues. V dropped 3 bases and J dropped 6 bases, with 7 bases sitting between them. CDR3 region: CASSWAGEQYF. CDR3 DNA: TGCGCCAGCAGCTGGGCGGGCGAGCAGTACTTC.

V is TRBV7-6 and J is TRBJ2-2, with 7 bases that match TRBD1. V lost 1 base, J lost 8 bases, and 16 bases stayed unmatched. Germline loops: CDR1 SGHVS, CDR2 FNYEAQ. The CDR3 has 18 amino acids. CDR3 residues: CASSLDIGWSGQEGELFF. Written as DNA, the CDR3 is TGTGCCAGCAGCTTAGATATTGGCTGGAGCGGACAGGAGGGGGAGCTGTTTTTT.

The gene calls are TRBV6-5 and TRBJ2-5; possible D gene TRBD2, 5 bases. The CDR3 sequence is 14 residues long. V gave up 6 bases and J gave up 4 bases, with 15 bases separating them. Germline V CDR1 and CDR2: MNHEY, SVGAGI. The CDR3 nucleotides read TGTGCCAGCAGGGATTTGACTATGACAGAGACCCAGTACTTC. Protein: CASRDLTMTETQYF.

The chain employs TRBV5-5 and TRBJ2-3, with 7 bases fitting TRBD1. Looked up from germline, CDR1 is SGHKS and CDR2 is YYEKEE (reference sequence). This CDR3 spans 14 amino acids. V gave up 4 bases and J gave up 2 bases; unmatched junction bases: 4. The CDR3 region has the DNA TGTGCCAGCAGCGGGCAGGGGGACACAGATACGCAGTATTTT. Amino acid sequence: CASSGQGDTDTQYF.

The chain is built from TRBV30 and TRBJ2-1; 9 bases match TRBD2. The CDR3 has 15 amino acids. Per the germline V gene, CDR1 is GTSNPN and CDR2 is SVGIG (reference sequence). Trimming cost V 0 bases and J 5 bases; bases outside gene matches: 5. The CDR3 spells CAWSVQLAGDNEQFF. Written as DNA, the CDR3 is TGTGCCTGGAGTGTCCAACTAGCGGGCGACAATGAGCAGTTCTTC.